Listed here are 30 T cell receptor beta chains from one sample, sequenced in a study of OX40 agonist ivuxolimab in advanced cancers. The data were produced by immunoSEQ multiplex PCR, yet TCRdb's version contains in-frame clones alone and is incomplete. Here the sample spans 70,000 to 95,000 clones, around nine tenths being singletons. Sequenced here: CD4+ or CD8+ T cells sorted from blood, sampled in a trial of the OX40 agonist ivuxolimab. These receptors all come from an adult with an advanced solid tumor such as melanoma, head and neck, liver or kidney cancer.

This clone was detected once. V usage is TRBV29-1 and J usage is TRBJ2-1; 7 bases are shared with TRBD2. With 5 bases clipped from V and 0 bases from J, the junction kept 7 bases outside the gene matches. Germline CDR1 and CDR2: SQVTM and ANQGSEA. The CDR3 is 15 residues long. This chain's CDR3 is CSVIEGGYSYNEQFF. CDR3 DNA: TGCAGCGTTATCGAGGGAGGGTACTCCTACAATGAGCAGTTCTTC.

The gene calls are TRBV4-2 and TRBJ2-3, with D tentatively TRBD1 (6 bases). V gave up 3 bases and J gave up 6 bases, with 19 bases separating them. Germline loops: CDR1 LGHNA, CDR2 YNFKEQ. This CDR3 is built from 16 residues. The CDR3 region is CASSQLVGATPDTQYF. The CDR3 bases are TGTGCCAGCAGCCAGTTAGTGGGGGCTACCCCGGATACGCAGTATTTT.

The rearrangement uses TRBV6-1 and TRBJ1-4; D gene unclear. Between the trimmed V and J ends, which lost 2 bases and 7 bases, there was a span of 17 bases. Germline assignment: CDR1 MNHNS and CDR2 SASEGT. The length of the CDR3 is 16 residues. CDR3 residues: CASSETGLAASEKLFF. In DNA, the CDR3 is TGTGCCAGCAGTGAAACGGGGTTAGCAGCAAGTGAAAAACTGTTTTTT.

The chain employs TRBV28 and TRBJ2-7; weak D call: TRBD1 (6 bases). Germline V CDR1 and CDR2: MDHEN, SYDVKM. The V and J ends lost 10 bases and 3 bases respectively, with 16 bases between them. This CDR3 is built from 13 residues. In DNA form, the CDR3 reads TGTGCCACGAATTCGGGACACAGCTACGAGCAGTACTTC. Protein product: CATNSGHSYEQYF. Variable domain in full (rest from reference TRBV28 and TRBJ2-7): DVKVTQSSRYLVKRTGEKVFLECVQDMDHENMFWYRQDPGLGLRLIYFSYDVKMKEKGDIPEGYSVSREKKERFSLILESASTNQTSMYLCATNSGHSYEQYFGPGTRLTVT.

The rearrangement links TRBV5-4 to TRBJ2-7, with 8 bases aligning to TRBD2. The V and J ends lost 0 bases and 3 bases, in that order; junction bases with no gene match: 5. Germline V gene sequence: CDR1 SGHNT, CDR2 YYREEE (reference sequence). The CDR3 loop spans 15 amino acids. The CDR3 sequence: CASSLVSGNNYEQYF. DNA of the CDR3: TGTGCCAGCAGCTTGGTTAGCGGGAATAACTACGAGCAGTACTTC.

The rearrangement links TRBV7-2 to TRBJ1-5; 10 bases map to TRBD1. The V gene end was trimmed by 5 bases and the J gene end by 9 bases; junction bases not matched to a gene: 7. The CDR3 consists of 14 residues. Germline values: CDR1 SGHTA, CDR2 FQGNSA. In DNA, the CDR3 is TGTGCCAGCAGCCCTCGACAGGGGGCCGCGCCCCAGCATTTT. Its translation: CASSPRQGAAPQHF.

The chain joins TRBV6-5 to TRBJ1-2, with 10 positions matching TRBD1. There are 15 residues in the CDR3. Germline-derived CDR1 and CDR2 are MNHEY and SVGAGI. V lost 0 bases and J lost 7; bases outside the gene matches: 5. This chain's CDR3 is CASSYSRQGAFGYTF. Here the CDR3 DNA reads TGTGCCAGCAGTTACTCGAGACAGGGGGCCTTTGGCTACACCTTC.

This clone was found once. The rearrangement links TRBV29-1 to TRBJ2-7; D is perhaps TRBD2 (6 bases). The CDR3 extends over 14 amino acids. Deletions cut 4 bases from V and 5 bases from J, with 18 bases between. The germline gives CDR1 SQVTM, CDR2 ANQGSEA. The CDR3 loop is CSVGPTGTSHEQYF. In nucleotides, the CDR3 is TGCAGCGTTGGGCCCACCGGGACTTCCCACGAGCAGTACTTC.

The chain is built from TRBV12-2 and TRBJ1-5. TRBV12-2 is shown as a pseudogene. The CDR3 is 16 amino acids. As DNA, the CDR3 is TGTGCAAGTTATACCATATCACTGGTGGGGGATCAGCCCCAGCATTTT. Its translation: CASYTISLVGDQPQHF.

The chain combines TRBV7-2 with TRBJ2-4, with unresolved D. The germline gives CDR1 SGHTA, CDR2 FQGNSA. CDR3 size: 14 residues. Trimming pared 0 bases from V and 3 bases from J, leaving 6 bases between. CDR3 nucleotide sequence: TGTGCCAGCAGCTTAGCAATAGGCAAAAACATTCAGTACTTC. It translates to CASSLAIGKNIQYF. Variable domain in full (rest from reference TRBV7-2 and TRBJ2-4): GAGVSQSPSNKVTEKGKDVELRCDPISGHTALYWYRQSLGQGLEFLIYFQGNSAPDKSGLPSDRFSAERTGGSVSTLTIQRTQQEDSAVYLCASSLAIGKNIQYFGAGTRLSVL.

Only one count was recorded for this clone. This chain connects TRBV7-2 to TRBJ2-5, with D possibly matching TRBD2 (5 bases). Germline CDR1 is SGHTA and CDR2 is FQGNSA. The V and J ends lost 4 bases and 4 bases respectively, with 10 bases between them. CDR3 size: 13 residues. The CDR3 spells CASSSGLRETQYF. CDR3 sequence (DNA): TGTGCCAGCAGCTCCGGACTTAGAGAGACCCAGTACTTC. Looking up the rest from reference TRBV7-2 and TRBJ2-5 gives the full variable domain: GAGVSQSPSNKVTEKGKDVELRCDPISGHTALYWYRQSLGQGLEFLIYFQGNSAPDKSGLPSDRFSAERTGGSVSTLTIQRTQQEDSAVYLCASSSGLRETQYFGPGTRLLVL.

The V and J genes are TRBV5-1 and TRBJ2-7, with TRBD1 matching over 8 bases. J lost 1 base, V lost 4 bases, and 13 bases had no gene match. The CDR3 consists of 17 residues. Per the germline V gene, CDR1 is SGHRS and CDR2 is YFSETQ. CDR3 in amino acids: CASSRSTGAQGSYEQYF. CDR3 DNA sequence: TGCGCCAGCAGCCGTTCGACAGGGGCCCAAGGGTCCTACGAGCAGTACTTC.

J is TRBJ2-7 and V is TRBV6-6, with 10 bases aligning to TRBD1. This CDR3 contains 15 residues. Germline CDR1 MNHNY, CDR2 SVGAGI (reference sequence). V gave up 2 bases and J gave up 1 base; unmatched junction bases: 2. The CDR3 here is CASSYRDRGSYEQYF. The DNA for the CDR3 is TGTGCCAGCAGTTACCGGGACAGGGGTTCCTACGAGCAGTACTTC.

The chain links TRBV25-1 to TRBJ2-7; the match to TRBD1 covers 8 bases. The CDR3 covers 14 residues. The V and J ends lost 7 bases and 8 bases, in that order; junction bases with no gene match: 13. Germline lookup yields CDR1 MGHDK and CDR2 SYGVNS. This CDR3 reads CASIKGQGLAKQYF. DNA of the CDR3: TGTGCCAGCATTAAAGGACAGGGTTTGGCTAAGCAGTACTTC.

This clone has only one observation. The CDR3 DNA is TGTGCCAGCTTAAACAGGGAATCCAATGAGCAGTTCTTC. It specifies CASLNRESNEQFF. The genes are TRBV18 and TRBJ2-1; tentative D call: TRBD1 (6 bases). V was clipped by 7 bases and J by 6 bases, with 13 bases between them. Germline lookup yields CDR1 KGHSH and CDR2 LQKENI. CDR3 length: 13 amino acids.

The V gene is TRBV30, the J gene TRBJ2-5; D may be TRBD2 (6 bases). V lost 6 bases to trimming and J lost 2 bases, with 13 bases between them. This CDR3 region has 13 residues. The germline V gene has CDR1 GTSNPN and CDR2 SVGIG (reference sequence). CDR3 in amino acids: CACKRGNQETQYF. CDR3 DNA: TGTGCCTGTAAACGGGGGAATCAAGAGACCCAGTACTTC.

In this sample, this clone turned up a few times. CDR3 nucleotides: TGTGCCAGCAGTGAAACGAGGGGGGGGTCAGGCGAGCAGTACTTC. Amino acids: CASSETRGGSGEQYF. The V and J genes are TRBV2 and TRBJ2-7, with D maybe TRBD2 (7 bases). CDR1 and CDR2 from the germline V gene are SNHLY and FYNNEI. The CDR3 runs 15 residues. Trimming pared 2 bases from V and 6 bases from J, leaving 17 bases between.

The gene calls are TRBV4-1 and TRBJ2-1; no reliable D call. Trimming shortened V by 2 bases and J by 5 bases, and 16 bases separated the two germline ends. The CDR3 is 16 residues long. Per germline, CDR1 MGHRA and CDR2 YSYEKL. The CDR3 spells CASSQSELGVNNEQFF. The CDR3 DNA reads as TGCGCCAGCAGCCAATCAGAACTTGGAGTAAACAATGAGCAGTTCTTC.

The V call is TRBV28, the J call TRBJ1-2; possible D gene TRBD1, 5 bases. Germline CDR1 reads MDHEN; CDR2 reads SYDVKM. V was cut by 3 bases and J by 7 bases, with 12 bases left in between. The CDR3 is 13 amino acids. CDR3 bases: TGTGCCAGCAGTTTTTTAGGGGTTCGTGGCTACACCTTC. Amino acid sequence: CASSFLGVRGYTF.

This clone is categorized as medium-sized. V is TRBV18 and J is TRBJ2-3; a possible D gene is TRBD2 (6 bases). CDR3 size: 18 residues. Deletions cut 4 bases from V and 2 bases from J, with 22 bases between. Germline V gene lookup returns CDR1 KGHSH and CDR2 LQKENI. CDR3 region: CASSLTLRTGAVTDTQYF. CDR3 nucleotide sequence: TGTGCCAGCTCACTGACACTCAGAACGGGAGCGGTCACAGATACGCAGTATTTT.

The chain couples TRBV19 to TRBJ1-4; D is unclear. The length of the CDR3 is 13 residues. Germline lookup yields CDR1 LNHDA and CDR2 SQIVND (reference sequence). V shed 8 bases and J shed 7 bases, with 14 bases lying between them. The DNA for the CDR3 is TGTGCCAGTTCGGACTTACTGGGTGAAAAACTGTTTTTT. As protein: CASSDLLGEKLFF.

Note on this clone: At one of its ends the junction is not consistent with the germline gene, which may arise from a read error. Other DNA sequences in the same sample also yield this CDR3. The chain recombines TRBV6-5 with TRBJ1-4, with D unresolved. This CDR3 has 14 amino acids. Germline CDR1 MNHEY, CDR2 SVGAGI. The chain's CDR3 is CASRSLPTNEKLFF. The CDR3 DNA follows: TGTGCCAGCAGGTCCTTACCAACTAATGAAAAACTGTTCTTT.

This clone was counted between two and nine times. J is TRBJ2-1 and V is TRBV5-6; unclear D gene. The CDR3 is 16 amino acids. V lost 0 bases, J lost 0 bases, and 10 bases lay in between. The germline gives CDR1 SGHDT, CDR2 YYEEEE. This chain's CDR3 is CASSLVGFRSYNEQFF. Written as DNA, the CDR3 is TGTGCCAGCAGCTTGGTTGGGTTTCGCTCCTACAATGAGCAGTTCTTC. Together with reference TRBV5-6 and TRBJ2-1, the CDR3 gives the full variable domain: DAGVTQSPTHLIKTRGQQVTLRCSPKSGHDTVSWYQQALGQGPQFIFQYYEEEERQRGNFPDRFSGHQFPNYSSELNVNALLLGDSALYLCASSLVGFRSYNEQFFGPGTRLTVL.

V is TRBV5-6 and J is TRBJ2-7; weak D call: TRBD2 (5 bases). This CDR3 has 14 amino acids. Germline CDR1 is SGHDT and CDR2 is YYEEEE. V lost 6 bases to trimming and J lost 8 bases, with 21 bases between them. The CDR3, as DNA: TGTGCCAGCACCCTCGGGGAGATAAAACTCCAGCAGTACTTC. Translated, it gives CASTLGEIKLQQYF.

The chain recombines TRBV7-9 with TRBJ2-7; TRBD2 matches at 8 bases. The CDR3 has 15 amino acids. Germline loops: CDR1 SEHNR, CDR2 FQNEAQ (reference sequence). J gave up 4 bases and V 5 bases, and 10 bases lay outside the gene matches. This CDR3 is CASSRMGLGSYEQYF. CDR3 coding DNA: TGTGCCAGCAGCAGAATGGGACTAGGGTCTTACGAGCAGTACTTC.

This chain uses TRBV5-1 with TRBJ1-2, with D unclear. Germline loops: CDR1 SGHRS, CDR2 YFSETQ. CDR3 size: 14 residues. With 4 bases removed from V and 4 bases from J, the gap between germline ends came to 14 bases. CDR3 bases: TGCGCCAGCAGCCTATCCCAGGAAAGCTATGGCTACACCTTC. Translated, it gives CASSLSQESYGYTF.

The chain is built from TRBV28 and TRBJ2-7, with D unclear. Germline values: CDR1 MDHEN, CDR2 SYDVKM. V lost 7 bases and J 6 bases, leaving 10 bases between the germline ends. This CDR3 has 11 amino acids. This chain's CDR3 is CASTDSFEQYF. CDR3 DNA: TGTGCCAGCACCGATAGCTTCGAGCAGTACTTC.

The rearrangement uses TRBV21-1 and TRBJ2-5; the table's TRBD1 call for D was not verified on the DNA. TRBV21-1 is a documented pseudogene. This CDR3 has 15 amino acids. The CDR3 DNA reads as TGTGCCAGCAGCAAAGGGGGGACAGGGGAAGAGACCCAGTACTTC. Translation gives CASSKGGTGEETQYF.

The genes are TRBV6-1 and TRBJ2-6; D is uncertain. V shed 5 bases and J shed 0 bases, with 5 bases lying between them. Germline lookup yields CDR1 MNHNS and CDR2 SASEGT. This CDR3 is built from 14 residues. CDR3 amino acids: CASSHNSGANVLTF. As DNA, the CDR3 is TGTGCCAGCAGTCACAACTCTGGGGCCAACGTCCTGACTTTC.

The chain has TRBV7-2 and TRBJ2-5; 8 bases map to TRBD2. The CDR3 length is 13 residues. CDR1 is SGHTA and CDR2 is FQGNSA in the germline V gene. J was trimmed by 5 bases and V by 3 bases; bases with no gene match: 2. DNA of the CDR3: TGTGCCAGCAGCTTTTCGGGGGGGGAGACCCAGTACTTC. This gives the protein CASSFSGGETQYF.